The 9 T cell receptor beta chains given below trace back to one sample, sequenced in a study of T cells in Graves' hyperthyroidism and ophthalmopathy. From RNA transcripts, TCR beta CDR3 regions were amplified. The HTBI set primed first-round TCR CDR3 RT-PCR. TCRdb itself ran the multiplex PCR reads through MiXCR, one entry per CDR3 protein. The sample has around 300,000 distinct CDR3 sequences, about 13% seen once. The sample comprised blood. The origin of the receptors is a woman in her forties with Graves' hyperthyroidism.

V gene TRBV7-2 combines with J gene TRBJ1-2; maybe TRBD1 (5 bases). The CDR3 is 14 residues long. Germline V lookup: CDR1 SGHTA, CDR2 FQGNSA. V lost 4 bases, J lost 1 base, and 10 bases lay in between. The CDR3 DNA sequence: TGTGCCAGCAGCTACGGGGACCTTAACTATGGCTACACCTTC. As protein: CASSYGDLNYGYTF.

This clonotype appeared many times. The chain joins TRBV12-3 or TRBV12-4 to TRBJ2-3; 8 bases map to TRBD2. The CDR3 runs to 14 residues. V was clipped by 6 bases and J by 0 bases; unmatched bases: 2. The CDR3 region has the DNA TGTGCCAGCAGAAAGCGGGAGAGCACAGATACGCAGTATTTT. Amino acid sequence: CASRKRESTDTQYF.

This clonotype was recorded many times. V gene TRBV19 combines with J gene TRBJ2-1, with D possibly TRBD1 on 6 matching bases. The CDR3 is made up of 17 amino acids. V was trimmed by 7 bases and J by 4 bases, leaving 23 bases between them. CDR1 and CDR2 (germline): LNHDA, SQIVND (reference sequence). CDR3: CASKRKGGDTPYNEQFF. The CDR3, as DNA: TGTGCCAGTAAGAGAAAAGGTGGGGACACACCATACAATGAGCAGTTCTTC.

This clonotype was detected ten times or more. The chain recombines TRBV5-1 with TRBJ1-1; 8 bases are shared with TRBD1. The CDR3 runs to 15 residues. The germline V gene has CDR1 SGHRS and CDR2 YFSETQ. V lost 1 base, J lost 1 base, and 3 bases stayed unmatched. The chain's CDR3 is CASSLSGQGNTEAFF. DNA of the CDR3: TGCGCCAGCAGCTTGTCAGGACAGGGGAACACTGAAGCTTTCTTT.

To note about this clonotype: One base away lies a much larger clone, so this may be a sequencing read error. This rearrangement joins TRBV12-3 or TRBV12-4 to TRBJ1-2; possibly TRBD1 for D (6 bases). Trimming cost V 0 bases and J 4 bases, with 9 bases left between them. The CDR3 is 14 residues long. The CDR3 bases are TGTGCCAGCAGTTTAGCCGGACAGATCTATGGCTACACCTTC. Protein product: CASSLAGQIYGYTF.

This sequence joins TRBV20-1 and TRBJ2-5; TRBD2 matches at 15 bases. This CDR3 is 15 amino acids long. Germline V gene data show CDR1 as DFQATT and CDR2 as SNEGSKA (reference sequence). The V gene end was trimmed by 3 bases and the J gene end by 3 bases; junction bases not matched to a gene: 2. CDR3 sequence reads: CSASGLAGGEETQYF. The CDR3 DNA follows: TGCAGTGCTAGTGGACTAGCGGGAGGGGAAGAGACCCAGTACTTC.

The chain is built from TRBV5-6 and TRBJ2-7; TRBD2 is a possible D gene (5 bases). The CDR3 extends over 14 amino acids. The V end lost 4 bases, the J end lost 7 bases, and 18 bases lay between the germline ends. Germline CDR1 SGHDT, CDR2 YYEEEE. CDR3 amino acids: CASSLDQTPGEQYF. DNA of the CDR3: TGTGCCAGCAGCCTGGACCAAACCCCGGGGGAGCAGTACTTC. Based on the CDR3 plus reference TRBV5-6 and TRBJ2-7, the full variable domain is DAGVTQSPTHLIKTRGQQVTLRCSPKSGHDTVSWYQQALGQGPQFIFQYYEEEERQRGNFPDRFSGHQFPNYSSELNVNALLLGDSALYLCASSLDQTPGEQYFGPGTRLTVT.

This clonotype was observed a handful of times. The rearrangement uses TRBV12-3 or TRBV12-4 and TRBJ1-1, with a weak D call TRBD1 (5 bases). V was cut by 5 bases and J by 0 bases, with 16 bases left in between. CDR3 length: 16 residues. The CDR3: CASSTRGWGMNTEAFF. The CDR3 bases are TGTGCCAGCAGTACCCGGGGGTGGGGTATGAACACTGAAGCTTTCTTT.

In this sample, this clonotype turned up many times. V usage is TRBV20-1 and J usage is TRBJ2-1, with D unclear. This CDR3 is 11 amino acids long. V shed 2 bases and J shed 7 bases, with 6 bases lying between them. The V gene's germline CDR1 is DFQATT and CDR2 SNEGSKA (reference sequence). The CDR3 here is CSARKLNEQFF. CDR3 DNA: TGCAGTGCTAGAAAGTTGAATGAGCAGTTCTTC.